Sequencing of this T cell receptor (beta chain) was carried out in a study of blood T cell repertoires in COVID-19. The overall study: COVID-19 samples from acute and convalescent phases originated in the United States, Italy and Spain. PBMCs, B-cell-depleted T cells, or T cells were the source of the cDNA or gDNA that made up the material.

Seattle's cohort entered during active infection and was followed longitudinally. Data came from immunoSEQ multiplex PCR; TCRdb stores just in-frame clones and leaves some out. The repertoire holds 270,000 or so clones, with about 81% as singletons. V was clipped by 0 bases and J by 3 bases; unmatched bases: 18. The germline gives CDR1 MNHEY, CDR2 SVGEGT. The CDR3 contains 21 residues. The TCR sequence derives from a human donor with COVID-19, enrolled during active disease. The donor label of this sample is uncertain. V is TRBV6-2 or TRBV6-3 and J is TRBJ2-1, with 9 bases matching TRBD2. The sample taken for sequencing was peripheral blood. The CDR3 DNA is TGTGCCAGCAGTTACTCGAGCGCCGCCGATGGGGCGGGGGGGATCTACAATGAGCAGTTCTTC. Amino acid sequence: CASSYSSAADGAGGIYNEQFF.